A single TCR beta chain is shown here with its context. Germline-derived CDR1 and CDR2 are DFQATT and SNEGSKA (reference sequence). This CDR3 has 15 amino acids. Preparation of the TCRbeta library used unique molecular identifiers. TCRdb re-called the PCR reads through MiXCR, storing one row per CDR3 protein. The profile shows 640,000 or so distinct CDR3 sequences, about 15% of them singletons. This entry is derived from a study of T-cell reconstitution after alpha-beta-depleted transplantation in children. The source material was PBMCs from the stem cell graft donor, sampled from the stem cell graft. V is TRBV20-1 and J is TRBJ2-5; 10 positions agree with TRBD1. The sequence derives from a human donor who donated a stem cell graft to a child with acute myeloid leukemia. The CDR3 DNA reads TGCAGCTGGGCCAAGGGACAGGGGTTTCAAGAGACCCAGTACTTC. Translation gives CSWAKGQGFQETQYF.